What follows are 9 T cell receptor beta chains derived from one specimen sequenced in a study of blood T cell repertoires in COVID-19. Assay used: immunoSEQ multiplex PCR; TCRdb lists only in-frame clones, some missing. The table has fewer than 45,000 clones, approximately 80% seen once. Sequences were obtained from peripheral blood. Receptor source: a man between 65 and 85 years old with acute or convalescent COVID-19.

This clone was recorded a few times. The chain employs TRBV7-9 and TRBJ2-3; D gene uncertain. V dropped 2 bases and J dropped 0 bases, with 6 bases sitting between them. This CDR3 contains 14 residues. Germline V gives CDR1 SEHNR, CDR2 FQNEAQ (reference sequence). The CDR3 DNA reads as TGTGCCAGCAGCTTAACGGAGAGCACAGATACGCAGTATTTT. As protein: CASSLTESTDTQYF.

The genes are TRBV19 and TRBJ1-6; D unresolved. Germline V lookup: CDR1 LNHDA, CDR2 SQIVND (reference sequence). Deletions cut 5 bases from V and 0 bases from J, with 11 bases between. This CDR3 has 16 amino acids. The CDR3 coding sequence is TGTGCCAGTAGTCCCATGAGGAGCTCCTATAATTCACCCCTCCACTTT. Encoded protein: CASSPMRSSYNSPLHF.

The J gene is TRBJ1-3, the V gene TRBV28; D is perhaps TRBD1 (5 bases). The CDR3 spans 15 residues. Deletions cut 6 bases from V and 0 bases from J, with 12 bases between. Germline CDR1 reads MDHEN; CDR2 reads SYDVKM. The CDR3 sequence is CASRAGRSSGNTIYF. The CDR3 nucleotides read TGTGCCAGCAGGGCGGGGCGGTCCTCTGGAAACACCATATATTTT.

The J gene is TRBJ2-5, the V gene TRBV28; D not certain. The CDR3 runs 15 residues. V was clipped by 1 base and J by 1 base, with 10 bases between them. Germline lookup yields CDR1 MDHEN and CDR2 SYDVKM. The DNA for the CDR3 is TGTGCCAGCAGTTTATCCCTAGAGACCCAAGAGACCCAGTACTTC. Encoded protein: CASSLSLETQETQYF.

The V gene is TRBV27, the J gene TRBJ2-3; D might be TRBD1 (5 bases). CDR1 and CDR2 from the germline V gene are MNHEY and SMNVEV (reference sequence). The CDR3 consists of 13 residues. Trimming pared 11 bases from V and 0 bases from J, leaving 12 bases between. The CDR3 is CACKGASTDTQYF. CDR3 nucleotide sequence: TGTGCCTGCAAAGGGGCTAGCACAGATACGCAGTATTTT.

This rearrangement joins TRBV4-1 to TRBJ2-4; D may be TRBD2 (7 bases). There are 16 residues in the CDR3. CDR1 MGHRA and CDR2 YSYEKL come from the germline V gene. V lost 0 bases and J lost 0, with 9 bases in between. The CDR3 region has the DNA TGCGCCAGCAGCCAAGAGGGGGGGCTAGCCAAAAACATTCAGTACTTC. It is translated as CASSQEGGLAKNIQYF.

This clone was counted once. The chain employs TRBV4-1 and TRBJ1-1, with 9 nucleotides matching TRBD1. The CDR3 spans 15 residues. Losses at the gene ends were 1 base for V and 4 bases for J; bases not matched to a gene: 4. Germline V gives CDR1 MGHRA, CDR2 YSYEKL. DNA for the CDR3: TGCGCCAGCAGCCAAGCACAGGGGGCGTCCACTGAAGCTTTCTTT. Its protein is CASSQAQGASTEAFF.

The chain combines TRBV7-8 with TRBJ2-6; D may be TRBD2 (5 bases). Germline V gene sequence: CDR1 SGHVS, CDR2 FQNEAQ. V lost 1 base, J lost 1 base, and 17 bases lay in between. This CDR3 region has 19 residues. This chain's CDR3 is CASSLVYRGRDSGANVLTF. In DNA form, the CDR3 reads TGTGCCAGCAGCTTAGTATATCGGGGTAGGGATTCTGGGGCCAACGTCCTGACTTTC. The complete variable domain, with remaining parts taken from reference TRBV7-8 and TRBJ2-6, reads GAGVSQSPRYKVAKRGQDVALRCDPISGHVSLFWYQQALGQGPEFLTYFQNEAQLDKSGLPSDRFFAERPEGSVSTLKIQRTQQEDSAVYLCASSLVYRGRDSGANVLTFGAGSRLTVL.

The chain recombines TRBV11-1 with TRBJ1-1, with a tentative D call TRBD1 (6 bases). This CDR3 has 14 residues. The V end was cut by 5 bases, the J end by 5 bases, with 15 bases between. CDR1 is SGHAT, CDR2 FQDESV, per germline (reference sequence). The chain's CDR3 is CASSTRAGVTEAFF. As DNA, the CDR3 is TGTGCCAGCAGCACCCGGGCAGGGGTAACTGAAGCTTTCTTT.